These 29 T cell receptor beta chains were all obtained from the same sample, sequenced in a study of cytomegalovirus exposure and HLA in healthy donors. Clones were read by immunoSEQ multiplex PCR, and TCRdb kept only the in-frame ones, dropping some. The sample carries about 160,000 clones, approximately 90% recorded once. Sample: PBMCs. The receptors here all came from a man younger than 35 in good health and CMV-seronegative.

The chain combines TRBV27 with TRBJ2-5, with 8 bases identical to TRBD2. The V gene end was trimmed by 2 bases and the J gene end by 4 bases; junction bases not matched to a gene: 9. The CDR3 runs to 16 residues. Germline V gene data show CDR1 as MNHEY and CDR2 as SMNVEV (reference sequence). The CDR3 DNA follows: TGTGCCAGCAGTTTAACTCCGGGGACTAGTGTAGAGACCCAGTACTTC. Translated: CASSLTPGTSVETQYF.

CDR3 sequence reads: CASSSDRQSRVPNYGYTF. CDR3 DNA: TGTGCCAGCAGTTCCGACCGACAGTCTCGGGTCCCTAACTATGGCTACACCTTC. The genes are TRBV28 and TRBJ1-2; possible D gene TRBD1, 5 bases. CDR3 size: 18 residues. CDR1 is MDHEN, CDR2 SYDVKM, per germline. The ends were cut back, 4 bases at V and 0 bases at J, with 21 bases in the middle.

This chain uses TRBV6-1 with TRBJ1-4, with D possibly matching TRBD1 (5 bases). The length of the CDR3 is 13 residues. CDR1 MNHNS and CDR2 SASEGT come from the germline V gene. Trimming stripped 0 bases from V and 7 bases from J, with 6 bases between. CDR3 protein: CASSEAGLEKLFF. For the CDR3, the DNA is TGTGCCAGCAGTGAAGCGGGACTTGAAAAACTGTTTTTT.

The chain is built from TRBV19 and TRBJ2-4, with 7 nucleotides matching TRBD1. CDR1 and CDR2 from the germline V gene are LNHDA and SQIVND (reference sequence). CDR3 size: 17 residues. With 5 bases clipped from V and 8 bases from J, the junction kept 18 bases outside the gene matches. The CDR3 region has the DNA TGTGCCAGTAGTCTTAGAGGGGCCAGACAGGGCGTAGACATTCAGTACTTC. As protein: CASSLRGARQGVDIQYF.

The chain uses TRBV7-8 and TRBJ1-2; TRBD1 agrees at 12 bases. V gave up 2 bases and J gave up 6 bases; unmatched junction bases: 10. The CDR3 sequence is 17 residues long. The germline CDR1 and CDR2 sequences are SGHVS and FQNEAQ. CDR3 DNA: TGTGCCAGCAGCTTACCCGTTCCGGGACAGGGGGCCGATGGCTACACCTTC. Amino acid sequence: CASSLPVPGQGADGYTF.

The chain joins TRBV27 to TRBJ1-1; D is undetermined. Trimming took off 1 base at V and 7 bases at J, with 10 bases between the two ends. The CDR3 spans 13 residues. Germline assignment: CDR1 MNHEY and CDR2 SMNVEV (reference sequence). Here the CDR3 DNA reads TGTGCCAGCAGTTTATACGGTGGAGATGAAGCTTTCTTT. Its protein is CASSLYGGDEAFF.

The chain couples TRBV2 to TRBJ1-3; no clear D. Per the germline V gene, CDR1 is SNHLY and CDR2 is FYNNEI. Trimming stripped 5 bases from V and 9 bases from J, with 17 bases between. The CDR3 is made up of 14 amino acids. CDR3 nucleotides: TGTGCCAGCAGTCCCGACACGGTAGTGCGCACCATATATTTT. It translates to CASSPDTVVRTIYF.

The chain recombines TRBV19 with TRBJ2-4, with D perhaps matching TRBD2 (6 bases). The CDR3 consists of 12 residues. V dropped 3 bases and J dropped 9 bases, with 9 bases sitting between them. From germline, CDR1 is LNHDA and CDR2 SQIVND (reference sequence). CDR3 bases: TGTGCCAGTAGTATGGACGGGGGCATTCAGTACTTC. Its translation is CASSMDGGIQYF.

V and J are TRBV30 and TRBJ1-3; D gene unclear. The CDR3 totals 12 residues. Trimming cost V 1 base and J 4 bases, with 5 bases left between them. Germline V gene lookup returns CDR1 GTSNPN and CDR2 SVGIG (reference sequence). CDR3 in DNA: TGTGCCTGGAGTGCACAGGGAAACACCATATATTTT. Translation gives CAWSAQGNTIYF.

The chain is built from TRBV4-1 and TRBJ2-3; 8 nucleotides line up with TRBD2. Losses at the gene ends were 0 bases for V and 3 bases for J; bases not matched to a gene: 8. This CDR3 is 17 amino acids long. Germline values: CDR1 MGHRA, CDR2 YSYEKL. CDR3 loop: CASSQDSGGGRTDTQYF. The CDR3 bases are TGCGCCAGCAGCCAAGATTCCGGGGGGGGGCGGACAGATACGCAGTATTTT.

The CDR3 DNA sequence: TGTGCCAGCAGTCAGAGGACTAGCGGGACCGCAGATACGCAGTATTTT. It encodes CASSQRTSGTADTQYF. This sequence joins TRBV28 and TRBJ2-3; 12 bases map to TRBD2. This CDR3 contains 16 residues. Trimming took 5 bases from V and 4 from J; bases not matched to a gene: 7. Germline CDR1 and CDR2: MDHEN and SYDVKM.

V gene TRBV4-1 combines with J gene TRBJ2-5, with TRBD2 identical over 7 bases. CDR1 is MGHRA, CDR2 YSYEKL, per germline. This CDR3 contains 15 residues. J was trimmed by 6 bases and V by 0 bases; bases with no gene match: 7. The CDR3 here is CASSQETGGGKTQYF. The CDR3 DNA is TGCGCCAGCAGCCAAGAAACGGGAGGCGGGAAGACCCAGTACTTC.

The chain uses TRBV5-6 and TRBJ2-1; D unclear. Between the trimmed V and J ends, which lost 2 bases and 2 bases, there was a span of 5 bases. This CDR3 is built from 13 residues. Germline loops: CDR1 SGHDT, CDR2 YYEEEE. The CDR3 loop is CASSFITYNEQFF. CDR3 DNA: TGTGCCAGCAGCTTTATAACCTACAATGAGCAGTTCTTC.

The V gene is TRBV6-1, the J gene TRBJ2-5; the match to TRBD2 covers 8 bases. After removal of 6 bases from V and 4 bases from J, the junction contained 13 bases not matched to a gene. The CDR3 has 16 amino acids. Germline V gene sequence: CDR1 MNHNS, CDR2 SASEGT. The chain's CDR3 is CASSEPGGIVGETQYF. CDR3 in DNA: TGTGCCAGCAGCGAACCGGGGGGGATAGTGGGAGAGACCCAGTACTTC.

The DNA for the CDR3 is TGTGCCAGCAGCTTTTCACCTCGTGGACTACCTAATTTACAGCAGTACTTC. Its translation: CASSFSPRGLPNLQQYF. V usage is TRBV7-2 and J usage is TRBJ2-7, with D possibly TRBD2 on 6 matching bases. The CDR3 has 17 residues. Deletions cut 3 bases from V and 8 bases from J, with 26 bases between. The germline V gene has CDR1 SGHTA and CDR2 FQGNSA. Looking up the rest from reference TRBV7-2 and TRBJ2-7 gives the full variable domain: GAGVSQSPSNKVTEKGKDVELRCDPISGHTALYWYRQSLGQGLEFLIYFQGNSAPDKSGLPSDRFSAERTGGSVSTLTIQRTQQEDSAVYLCASSFSPRGLPNLQQYFGPGTRLTVT.

The rearrangement links TRBV13 to TRBJ2-7, with 9 bases aligning to TRBD2. The CDR3 runs to 15 residues. Germline V lookup: CDR1 PRHDT, CDR2 FYEKMQ (reference sequence). The V gene end was trimmed by 5 bases and the J gene end by 2 bases; junction bases not matched to a gene: 7. The CDR3 is CASSPMTSGPYEQYF. For the CDR3, the DNA is TGTGCCAGCAGCCCTATGACTAGCGGTCCCTACGAGCAGTACTTC.

The V call is TRBV9, the J call TRBJ2-7, with a tentative D call TRBD1 (6 bases). The V gene lost 0 bases and the J gene lost 5 bases, with 12 bases spanning the gap. CDR3 length equals 14 residues. Germline assignment: CDR1 SGDLS and CDR2 YYNGEE. This CDR3 is CASSVGGGTNEQYF. The CDR3 nucleotides are TGTGCCAGCAGCGTAGGAGGTGGGACAAACGAGCAGTACTTC. The complete variable domain, with remaining parts taken from reference TRBV9 and TRBJ2-7, reads DSGVTQTPKHLITATGQRVTLRCSPRSGDLSVYWYQQSLDQGLQFLIQYYNGEERAKGNILERFSAQQFPDLHSELNLSSLELGDSALYFCASSVGGGTNEQYFGPGTRLTVT.

This chain joins TRBV19 and TRBJ2-1; D is unresolved. Per germline, CDR1 LNHDA and CDR2 SQIVND (reference sequence). The CDR3 sequence is 13 residues long. Deletions cut 10 bases from V and 0 bases from J, with 10 bases between. The CDR3 here is CATSGGSYNEQFF. The CDR3 region has the DNA TGTGCCACATCAGGTGGCTCCTACAATGAGCAGTTCTTC.

The rearrangement uses TRBV5-1 and TRBJ2-5; TRBD1 matches at 9 bases. With V trimmed by 4 bases and J by 4 bases, 8 bases remained unmatched. This CDR3 spans 15 amino acids. CDR1 and CDR2 from the germline V gene are SGHRS and YFSETQ. CDR3 coding DNA: TGCGCCAGCAGCCTAGGACAGGGGCCGTCAGAGACCCAGTACTTC. It yields the protein CASSLGQGPSETQYF.

A few counts support this clone. J is TRBJ1-2 and V is TRBV19, with D uncertain. This CDR3 comprises 12 residues. The V end was cut by 4 bases, the J end by 3 bases, with 6 bases between. Germline V gene data show CDR1 as LNHDA and CDR2 as SQIVND (reference sequence). CDR3 protein: CASSTGDYGYTF. Here the CDR3 DNA reads TGTGCCAGTAGTACGGGAGACTATGGCTACACCTTC.

V usage is TRBV7-2 and J usage is TRBJ2-1; 9 bases match TRBD2. The V and J ends lost 4 bases and 7 bases, in that order; junction bases with no gene match: 11. This CDR3 has 16 amino acids. Looked up from germline, CDR1 is SGHTA and CDR2 is FQGNSA. The CDR3 spells CASSYRSGRIRNEQFF. In DNA, the CDR3 is TGTGCCAGCAGCTACCGTAGCGGGAGAATTAGGAATGAGCAGTTCTTC.

The chain links TRBV19 to TRBJ2-7; unclear D gene. The V and J ends lost 5 bases and 0 bases respectively, with 14 bases between them. Germline assignment: CDR1 LNHDA and CDR2 SQIVND (reference sequence). The CDR3 is 15 amino acids. The CDR3 region has the DNA TGTGCCAGTAGTTCCGTTTCTTCTCTCTCCTACGAGCAGTACTTC. Its protein product is CASSSVSSLSYEQYF.

The gene calls are TRBV28 and TRBJ2-2; 7 nucleotides line up with TRBD1. Germline trimming cut 8 bases from V and 1 base from J; bases unmatched to any gene: 1. Germline loops: CDR1 MDHEN, CDR2 SYDVKM. CDR3 length: 13 amino acids. As DNA, the CDR3 is TGTGCCAGCCGGACAGGGAACACCGGGGAGCTGTTTTTT. It is translated as CASRTGNTGELFF.

CDR3 protein: CASSFGQSEKLFF. The CDR3 DNA reads TGTGCCAGCAGCTTCGGACAGTCTGAAAAACTGTTTTTT. This chain connects TRBV13 to TRBJ1-4, with a weak D call TRBD1 (6 bases). This CDR3 has 13 amino acids. The germline CDR1 and CDR2 sequences are PRHDT and FYEKMQ (reference sequence). Between the trimmed V and J ends, which lost 3 bases and 7 bases, there was a span of 9 bases.

The chain combines TRBV15 with TRBJ1-3; 8 nucleotides agree with TRBD1. After removal of 5 bases from V and 7 bases from J, the junction contained 10 bases not matched to a gene. Germline CDR1 and CDR2: LNHNV and YYDKDF (reference sequence). The length of the CDR3 is 15 residues. The CDR3 protein is CATSRRDRLGNTIYF. CDR3 bases: TGTGCCACCAGCCGCCGGGACAGGCTGGGGAACACCATATATTTT.

This rearrangement joins TRBV7-9 to TRBJ1-1; D uncertain. V lost 5 bases and J 5 bases, leaving 12 bases between the germline ends. Germline CDR1 reads SEHNR; CDR2 reads FQNEAQ (reference sequence). The CDR3 runs 13 residues. The CDR3 DNA reads TGTGCCAGCAGCGATTCGTTCGGTACTGAAGCTTTCTTT. Translated, it gives CASSDSFGTEAFF.

The rearrangement links TRBV18 to TRBJ1-2; 9 nucleotides line up with TRBD1. V gave up 5 bases and J gave up 6 bases; unmatched junction bases: 4. The CDR3 is made up of 13 amino acids. Germline V gives CDR1 KGHSH, CDR2 LQKENI. This CDR3 reads CASSDDRGDGYTF. CDR3 nucleotide sequence: TGTGCCAGCTCAGACGACAGGGGGGATGGCTACACCTTC. Full variable domain (remainder filled in from reference TRBV18 and TRBJ1-2): NAGVMQNPRHLVRRRGQEARLRCSPMKGHSHVYWYRQLPEEGLKFMVYLQKENIIDESGMPKERFSAEFPKEGPSILRIQQVVRGDSAAYFCASSDDRGDGYTFGSGTRLTVV.

The chain is built from TRBV4-3 and TRBJ2-7; TRBD1 might be the D (5 bases). The CDR3 spans 13 residues. With 0 bases removed from V and 5 bases from J, the gap between germline ends came to 8 bases. Per germline, CDR1 LGHNA and CDR2 YSLEER. The chain's CDR3 is CASSQEGRHEQYF. CDR3 in DNA: TGCGCCAGCAGCCAAGAGGGGCGCCACGAGCAGTACTTC.

Here the CDR3 reads CASSIKDRPNYEQYF. CDR3 in DNA: TGTGCCAGCAGTATAAAGGACAGGCCCAACTACGAGCAGTACTTC. The rearrangement uses TRBV2 and TRBJ2-7; 7 bases are a match to TRBD1. Germline-derived CDR1 and CDR2 are SNHLY and FYNNEI. The trim removed 5 bases at V and 3 bases at J, leaving 10 bases unmatched. There are 15 residues in the CDR3.